The T cell receptor (beta chain) described here comes from a study of shared clonotypes between healthy human individuals. Whole-study context: Researchers assigned three CD4 naive, three CD4 memory, two CD8 naive and one CD8 memory plate to each donor.

Study-level results: Roughly 5% of naive CD4 clonotypes were common to a few donors.

To note about this clone: As yet, its antigen is unknown.

Germline CDR1 is SGHRS and CDR2 is YFSETQ. The CDR3 consists of 15 residues. The germline V and J ends were trimmed by 5 bases and 0 bases, with 14 bases remaining between them. This was a deep-level run. Genomic DNA per cell subset filled all wells of several immunoSEQ plates. Repertoires were generated with immunoSEQ multiplex PCR, while TCRdb's copy carries only in-frame clones and drops some. This table has roughly 1,000,000 clones, 70% to 80% appearing once. This chain links TRBV5-1 with TRBJ2-5; D may be TRBD1 or TRBD2 (5 bases each). The origin of this receptor is a man aged 18 to 29 in good health. Some clones in this sample may be carry-over from other donors' samples. The source material was memory CD4+ T cells from PBMCs. Subset meaning: CD45RA-negative fraction. The CDR3 DNA reads TGCGCCAGCAGACGGGACGCCCTTGACCAAGAGACCCAGTACTTC. Translating gives CASRRDALDQETQYF.